This T cell receptor beta chain was captured by sequencing in a study of T cells in Graves' hyperthyroidism and ophthalmopathy. Per the germline V gene, CDR1 is MNHEY and CDR2 is SMNVEV (reference sequence). The CDR3 covers 14 residues. The V and J ends lost 7 bases and 3 bases respectively, with 14 bases between them. In this sample, this clonotype turned up many times. Antigen unknown. Researchers took RNA transcripts and amplified the TCR beta CDR3 regions from them. The study used the HTBI primer set for a first-round RT-PCR of the TCR CDR3. One entry per CDR3 protein results from TCRdb running MiXCR on the multiplex PCR reads. The data show roughly 200,000 distinct CDR3 sequences, about 17% seen once. Study results and limitations: Median prediction lead before ophthalmopathy onset was 6.5 months with the model. Most thyroid clonotypes expanded above 0.001 appeared in blood too.

Each diagnosis drew on symptoms, thyroxine, TRAb, thyroid ultrasound and orbital computed tomography findings. Sequencing input: blood. V and J are TRBV27 and TRBJ2-3; perhaps TRBD1 as D (5 bases). This receptor was identified in a man between 40 and 49 years old with Graves' hyperthyroidism. Written as DNA, the CDR3 is TGTGCCAGCAAAGGGGTTGGGATTACAGATACGCAGTATTTT. It specifies CASKGVGITDTQYF.